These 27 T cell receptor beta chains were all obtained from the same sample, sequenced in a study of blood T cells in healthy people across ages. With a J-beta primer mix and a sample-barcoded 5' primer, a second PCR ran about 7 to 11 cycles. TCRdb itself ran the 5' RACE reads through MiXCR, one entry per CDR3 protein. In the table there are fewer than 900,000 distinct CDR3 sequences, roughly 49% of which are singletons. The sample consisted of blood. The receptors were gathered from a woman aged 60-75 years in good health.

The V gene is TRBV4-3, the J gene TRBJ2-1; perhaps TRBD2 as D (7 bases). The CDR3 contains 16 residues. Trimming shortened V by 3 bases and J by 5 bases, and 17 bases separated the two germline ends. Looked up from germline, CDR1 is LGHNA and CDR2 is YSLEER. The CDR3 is CASSHGGLLGHNEQFF. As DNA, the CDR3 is TGCGCCAGCAGCCACGGGGGGCTCCTAGGTCACAATGAGCAGTTCTTC.

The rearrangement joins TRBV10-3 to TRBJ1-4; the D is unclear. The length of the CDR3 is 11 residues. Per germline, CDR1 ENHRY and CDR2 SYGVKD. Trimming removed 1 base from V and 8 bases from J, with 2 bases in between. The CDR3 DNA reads TGTGCCATCAGTGAGTGGGAAAAACTGTTTTTT. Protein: CAISEWEKLFF.

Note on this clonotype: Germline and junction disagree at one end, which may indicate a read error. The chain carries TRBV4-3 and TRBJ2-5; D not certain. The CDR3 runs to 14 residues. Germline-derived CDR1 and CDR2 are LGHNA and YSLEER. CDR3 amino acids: CASSQDLGSWTRYF. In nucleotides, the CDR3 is TGCGCCAGCAGCCAAGATCTGGGTAGTTGGACCCGGTACTTC.

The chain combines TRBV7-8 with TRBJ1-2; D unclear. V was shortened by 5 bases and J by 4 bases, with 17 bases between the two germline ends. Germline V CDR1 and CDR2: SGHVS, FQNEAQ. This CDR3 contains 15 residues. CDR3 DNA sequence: TGTGCCAGCAGCCAGACCCACGGGCCTATCTATGGCTACACCTTC. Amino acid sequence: CASSQTHGPIYGYTF.

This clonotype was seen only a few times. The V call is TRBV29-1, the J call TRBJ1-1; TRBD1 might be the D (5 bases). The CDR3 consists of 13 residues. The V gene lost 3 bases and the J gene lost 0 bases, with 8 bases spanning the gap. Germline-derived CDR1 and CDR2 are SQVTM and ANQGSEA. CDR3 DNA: TGCAGCGTTGATAAGGGACTGAACACTGAAGCTTTCTTT. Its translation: CSVDKGLNTEAFF.

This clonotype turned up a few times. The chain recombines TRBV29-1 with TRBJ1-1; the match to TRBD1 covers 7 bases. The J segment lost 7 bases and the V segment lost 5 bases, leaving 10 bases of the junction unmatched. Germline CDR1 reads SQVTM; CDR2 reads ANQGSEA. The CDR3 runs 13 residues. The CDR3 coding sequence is TGCAGCGTTCCGACAGGGAAAGACGGTGAAGCTTTCTTT. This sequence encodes CSVPTGKDGEAFF. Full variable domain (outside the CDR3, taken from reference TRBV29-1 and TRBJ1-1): SAVISQKPSRDICQRGTSLTIQCQVDSQVTMMFWYRQQPGQSLTLIATANQGSEATYESGFVIDKFPISRPNLTFSTLTVSNMSPEDSSIYLCSVPTGKDGEAFFGQGTRLTVV.

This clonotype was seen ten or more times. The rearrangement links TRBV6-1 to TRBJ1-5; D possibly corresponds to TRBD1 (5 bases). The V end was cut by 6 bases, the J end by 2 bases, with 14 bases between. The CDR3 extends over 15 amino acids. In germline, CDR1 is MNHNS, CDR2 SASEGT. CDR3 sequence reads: CASRGFGAGNQPQHF. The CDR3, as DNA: TGTGCCAGCAGAGGTTTTGGGGCCGGCAATCAGCCCCAGCATTTT.

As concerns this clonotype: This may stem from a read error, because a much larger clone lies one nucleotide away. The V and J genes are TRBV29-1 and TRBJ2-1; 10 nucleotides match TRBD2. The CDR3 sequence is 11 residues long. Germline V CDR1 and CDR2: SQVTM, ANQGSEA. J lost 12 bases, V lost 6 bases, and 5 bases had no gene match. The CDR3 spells CSVRTSGGQFF. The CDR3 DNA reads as TGCAGCGTGAGGACTAGCGGAGGGCAGTTCTTC.

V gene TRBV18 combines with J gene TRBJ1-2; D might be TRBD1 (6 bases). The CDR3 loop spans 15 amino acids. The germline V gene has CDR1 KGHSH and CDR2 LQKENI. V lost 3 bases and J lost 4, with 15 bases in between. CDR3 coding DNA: TGTGCCAGCTCACCGGGTTCGCCCAGGGGCTATGGCTACACCTTC. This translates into CASSPGSPRGYGYTF.

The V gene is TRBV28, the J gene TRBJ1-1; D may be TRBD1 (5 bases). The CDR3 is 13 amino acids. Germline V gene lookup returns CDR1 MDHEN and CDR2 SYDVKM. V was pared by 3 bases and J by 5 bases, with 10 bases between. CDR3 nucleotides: TGTGCCAGCAGTTTTAGGGGATATACTGAAGCTTTCTTT. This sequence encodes CASSFRGYTEAFF.

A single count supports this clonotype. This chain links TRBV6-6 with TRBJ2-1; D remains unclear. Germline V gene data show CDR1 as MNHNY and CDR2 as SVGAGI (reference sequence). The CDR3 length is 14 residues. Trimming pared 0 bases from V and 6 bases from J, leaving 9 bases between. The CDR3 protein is CASSYSLFFNEQFF. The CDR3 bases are TGTGCCAGCAGTTACTCGCTGTTTTTCAATGAGCAGTTCTTC.

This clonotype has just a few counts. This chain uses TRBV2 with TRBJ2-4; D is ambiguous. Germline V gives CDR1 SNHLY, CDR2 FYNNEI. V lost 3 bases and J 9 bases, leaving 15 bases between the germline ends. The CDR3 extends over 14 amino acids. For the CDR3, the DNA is TGTGCCAGCAGTGATTCAGGAACAGTTGGCATTCAGTACTTC. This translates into CASSDSGTVGIQYF.

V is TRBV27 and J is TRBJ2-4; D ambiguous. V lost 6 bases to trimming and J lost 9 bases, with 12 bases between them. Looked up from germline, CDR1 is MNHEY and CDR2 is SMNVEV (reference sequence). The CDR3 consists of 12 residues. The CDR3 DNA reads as TGTGCCAGCAGGAATATCCTTGGCATTCAGTACTTC. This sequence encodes CASRNILGIQYF.

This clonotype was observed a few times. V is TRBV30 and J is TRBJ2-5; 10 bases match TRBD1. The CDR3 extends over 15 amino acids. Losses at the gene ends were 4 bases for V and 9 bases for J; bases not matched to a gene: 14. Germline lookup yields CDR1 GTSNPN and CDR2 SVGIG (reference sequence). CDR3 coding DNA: TGTGCCTGGATCAAAAATCTCCGGGACAGGGGTGCCCAGTACTTC. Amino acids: CAWIKNLRDRGAQYF. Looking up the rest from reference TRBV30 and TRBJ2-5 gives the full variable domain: SQTIHQWPATLVQPVGSPLSLECTVEGTSNPNLYWYRQAAGRGLQLLFYSVGIGQISSEVPQNLSASRPQDRQFILSSKKLLLSDSGFYLCAWIKNLRDRGAQYFGPGTRLLVL.

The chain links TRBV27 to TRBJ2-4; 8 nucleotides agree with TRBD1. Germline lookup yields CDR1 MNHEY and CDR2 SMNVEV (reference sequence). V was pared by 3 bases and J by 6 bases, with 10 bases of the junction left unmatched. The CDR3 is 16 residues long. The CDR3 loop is CASSFQRTGPGNIQYF. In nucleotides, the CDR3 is TGTGCCAGCAGTTTCCAACGGACAGGGCCCGGAAACATTCAGTACTTC.

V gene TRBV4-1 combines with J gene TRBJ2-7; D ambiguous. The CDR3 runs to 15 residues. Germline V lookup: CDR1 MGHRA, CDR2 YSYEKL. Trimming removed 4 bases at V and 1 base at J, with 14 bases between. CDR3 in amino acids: CASSPQNQNSYEQYF. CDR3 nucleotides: TGCGCCAGCAGCCCTCAGAATCAGAATTCCTACGAGCAGTACTTC.

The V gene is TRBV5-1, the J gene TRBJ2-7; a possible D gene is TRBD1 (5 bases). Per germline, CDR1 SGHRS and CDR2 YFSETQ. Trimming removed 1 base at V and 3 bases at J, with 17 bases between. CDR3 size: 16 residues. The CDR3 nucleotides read TGCGCCAGCAGCTTGACCACAGGATCGTTTCGCTACGAGCAGTACTTC. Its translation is CASSLTTGSFRYEQYF. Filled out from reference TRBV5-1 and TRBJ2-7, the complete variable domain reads KAGVTQTPRYLIKTRGQQVTLSCSPISGHRSVSWYQQTPGQGLQFLFEYFSETQRNKGNFPGRFSGRQFSNSRSEMNVSTLELGDSALYLCASSLTTGSFRYEQYFGPGTRLTVT.

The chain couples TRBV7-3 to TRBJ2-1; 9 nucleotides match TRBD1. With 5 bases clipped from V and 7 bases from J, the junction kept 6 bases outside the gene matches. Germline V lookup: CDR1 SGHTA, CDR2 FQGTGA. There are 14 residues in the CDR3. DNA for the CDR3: TGTGCCAGCAGCCCGGGACAGGGATGGAATGAGCAGTTCTTC. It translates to CASSPGQGWNEQFF.

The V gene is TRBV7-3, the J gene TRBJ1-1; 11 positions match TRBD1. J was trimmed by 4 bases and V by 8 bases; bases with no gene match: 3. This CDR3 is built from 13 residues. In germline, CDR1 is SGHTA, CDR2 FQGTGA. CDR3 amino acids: CASGQGASTEAFF. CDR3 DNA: TGTGCCAGCGGACAGGGGGCTAGCACTGAAGCTTTCTTT.

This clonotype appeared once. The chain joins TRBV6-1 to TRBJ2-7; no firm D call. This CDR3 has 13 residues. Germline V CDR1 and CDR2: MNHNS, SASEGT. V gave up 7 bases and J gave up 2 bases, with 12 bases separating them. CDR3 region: CASIELVPYEQYF. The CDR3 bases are TGTGCCAGCATAGAGCTGGTCCCCTACGAGCAGTACTTC.

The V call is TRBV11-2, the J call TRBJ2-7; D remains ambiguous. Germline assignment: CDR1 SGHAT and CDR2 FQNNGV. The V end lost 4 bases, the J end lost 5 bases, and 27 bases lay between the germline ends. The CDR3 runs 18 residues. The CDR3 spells CASSWIPPPSRWCHEQYF. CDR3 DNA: TGTGCCAGCAGCTGGATACCACCTCCGTCACGGTGGTGCCACGAGCAGTACTTC.

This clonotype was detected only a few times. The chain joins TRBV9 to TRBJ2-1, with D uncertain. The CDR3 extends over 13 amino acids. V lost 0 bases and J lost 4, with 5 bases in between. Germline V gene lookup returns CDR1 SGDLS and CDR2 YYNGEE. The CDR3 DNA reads TGTGCCAGCAGCGTAGGGTGGTACAATGAGCAGTTCTTC. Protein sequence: CASSVGWYNEQFF. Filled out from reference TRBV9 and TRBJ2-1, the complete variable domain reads DSGVTQTPKHLITATGQRVTLRCSPRSGDLSVYWYQQSLDQGLQFLIQYYNGEERAKGNILERFSAQQFPDLHSELNLSSLELGDSALYFCASSVGWYNEQFFGPGTRLTVL.

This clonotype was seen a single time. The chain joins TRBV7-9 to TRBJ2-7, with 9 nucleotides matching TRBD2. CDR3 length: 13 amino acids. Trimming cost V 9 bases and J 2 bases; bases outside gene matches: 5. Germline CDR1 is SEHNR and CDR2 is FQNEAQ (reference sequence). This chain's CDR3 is CASQLAGAYEQYF. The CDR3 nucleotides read TGTGCCAGTCAACTAGCGGGTGCCTACGAGCAGTACTTC.

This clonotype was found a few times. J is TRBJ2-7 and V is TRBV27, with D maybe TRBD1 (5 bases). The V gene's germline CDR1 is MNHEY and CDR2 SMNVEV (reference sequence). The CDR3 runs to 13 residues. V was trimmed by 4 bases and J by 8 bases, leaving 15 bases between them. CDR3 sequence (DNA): TGTGCCAGCAGTTCCCCCCTGACAGCGAAGCAGTACTTC. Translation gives CASSSPLTAKQYF.

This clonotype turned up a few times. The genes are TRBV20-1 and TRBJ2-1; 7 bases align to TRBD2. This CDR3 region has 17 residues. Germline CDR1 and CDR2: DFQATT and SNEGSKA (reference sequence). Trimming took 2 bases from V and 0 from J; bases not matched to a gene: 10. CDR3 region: CSARKAGTPASYNEQFF. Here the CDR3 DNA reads TGCAGTGCTAGAAAAGCGGGAACCCCCGCCTCCTACAATGAGCAGTTCTTC.

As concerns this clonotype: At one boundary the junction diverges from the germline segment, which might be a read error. CDR3 in amino acids: CSATDRDSGADVLTF. The CDR3 DNA is TGCAGCGCGACGGACAGAGACTCTGGGGCCGACGTCCTGACTTTC. The rearrangement joins TRBV29-1 to TRBJ2-6; D is possibly TRBD1 (6 bases). The CDR3 runs 15 residues. CDR1 and CDR2 (germline): SQVTM, ANQGSEA. Based on the CDR3 plus reference TRBV29-1 and TRBJ2-6, the full variable domain is SAVISQKPSRDICQRGTSLTIQCQVDSQVTMMFWYRQQPGQSLTLIATANQGSEATYESGFVIDKFPISRPNLTFSTLTVSNMSPEDSSIYLCSATDRDSGADVLTFGAGSRLTVL.

The CDR3 region is CATSRDRGLGNEQFF. CDR3 sequence (DNA): TGTGCCACCAGCAGAGATCGGGGACTAGGAAATGAGCAGTTCTTC. The chain has TRBV15 and TRBJ2-1; TRBD2 matches at 8 bases. CDR1 is LNHNV and CDR2 is YYDKDF in the germline V gene (reference sequence). V dropped 0 bases and J dropped 7; count of bases not matched to a gene: 5. The CDR3 has 15 amino acids.